This TCR beta chain was profiled in a study of lymphopenia after photon versus proton radiotherapy. CDR3 size: 13 residues. Germline V gene data show CDR1 as KGHSH and CDR2 as LQKENI. Trimming shortened V by 6 bases and J by 4 bases, and 12 bases separated the two germline ends. Points on this clone: The target antigen is unknown.

Sequencing was performed with immunoSEQ multiplex PCR; in TCRdb, only in-frame clones are kept and a portion is missing. The data show about 17,000 clones, roughly nine tenths seen once. Notes on the study in general: Under photons, naive T cells and diversity fell while effector/memory populations rose.

This clonotype was sampled from a woman between 40 and 50 years old with cholangiocarcinoma. The sequencing here drew on peripheral blood, taken from a patient treated with photon-based radiotherapy. The rearrangement links TRBV18 to TRBJ1-2; no definite D call. CDR3 DNA: TGTGCCAGCTCCTCCTCAGCGGCCTATGGCTACACCTTC. This encodes CASSSSAAYGYTF.